This T cell receptor beta chain came from a study of early stage breast cancer tumors. For the study at large: Of around 16 invasive breast tumors, about twelve were hormone receptor-positive, HER2-negative.

Here immunoSEQ multiplex PCR was the method, and the copy in TCRdb shows in-frame clones only, minus some. The repertoire has under 45,000 clones, around 70% of them found once; the top ten carry 7.2%. Study-wide points: Enriched TCRB sequences shared across patients were mostly commonly generated sequences.

Trimming took 7 bases from V and 5 from J; bases not matched to a gene: 9. The CDR3 is made up of 14 amino acids. Germline lookup yields CDR1 SGHRS and CDR2 YFSETQ. As to this clone: The target antigen is unknown.

The source material was blood. The rearrangement joins TRBV5-1 to TRBJ2-5; 9 bases fit TRBD1. This TCR was recovered from a person aged 45-60 years with breast cancer. This chain's CDR3 is CASGQIGTGETQYF. The CDR3 coding sequence is TGCGCCAGCGGCCAGATCGGGACAGGGGAGACCCAGTACTTC.